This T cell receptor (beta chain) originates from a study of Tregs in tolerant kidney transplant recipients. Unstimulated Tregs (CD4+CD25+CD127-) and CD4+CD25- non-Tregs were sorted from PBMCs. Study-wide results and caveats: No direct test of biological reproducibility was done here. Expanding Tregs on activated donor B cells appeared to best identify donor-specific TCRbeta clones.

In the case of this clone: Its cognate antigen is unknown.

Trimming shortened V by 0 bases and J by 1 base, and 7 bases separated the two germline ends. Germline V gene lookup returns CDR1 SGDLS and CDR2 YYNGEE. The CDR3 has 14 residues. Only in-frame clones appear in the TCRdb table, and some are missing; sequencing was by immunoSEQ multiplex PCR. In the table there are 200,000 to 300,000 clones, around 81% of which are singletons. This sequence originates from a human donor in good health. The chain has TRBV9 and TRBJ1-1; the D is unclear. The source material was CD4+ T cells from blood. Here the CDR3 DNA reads TGTGCCAGCAGCGTAGAACACAAGAACACTGAAGCTTTCTTT. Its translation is CASSVEHKNTEAFF.